This TCR beta chain was recovered during a study of T cells after yellow fever vaccination. Study context: Any fraction with a low cell number was prepared using SMART-Seq v4 Ultra Low Input.

The CDR3 is 15 residues long. V shed 7 bases and J 5 bases; nucleotides not matched to a gene: 13. From germline, CDR1 is SGHVS and CDR2 FNYEAQ. Whole-study results and caveats: Most clones from primary vaccination resurfaced after the booster (around 97% CD4, around 91% CD8). Of the clonotypes, a small share occurred in both CD4 and CD8 compartments.

Template switching with 5'RACE generated the TCR cDNA and added a universal primer site and UMIs. TCRdb fed the 5' RACE reads into MiXCR, producing one record per CDR3 protein. The sample holds about 340,000 distinct CDR3 sequences, around 13% seen once. This clonotype was found a few times. The target antigen is unknown. The source of this sequence is a man between 18 and 35 years old who received the YFV17D yellow fever vaccine. Sample: CD4+ T cells sorted from PBMCs, taken 15 days after the yellow fever booster vaccination. This chain connects TRBV7-6 to TRBJ2-5, with 7 positions matching TRBD2. This chain's CDR3 is CASTLAASRGETQYF. CDR3 DNA sequence: TGTGCCAGCACCCTAGCGGCTAGCCGGGGGGAGACCCAGTACTTC. Using reference TRBV7-6 and TRBJ2-5 for the parts outside the CDR3, the full variable domain is GAGVSQSPRYKVTKRGQDVALRCDPISGHVSLYWYRQALGQGPEFLTYFNYEAQQDKSGLPNDRFSAERPEGSISTLTIQRTEQRDSAMYRCASTLAASRGETQYFGPGTRLLVL.